The 3 T cell receptor beta chains presented below share a single source sample, sequenced in a study of T cells after yellow fever vaccination. One entry per CDR3 protein, called by TCRdb with MiXCR from the 5' RACE reads. The table lists more than 300,000 distinct CDR3 sequences, roughly a tenth of them singletons. Sequences were derived from CD4+ T cells sorted from PBMCs, sampled 45 days after the yellow fever booster vaccination. These receptors originate from a man between 18 and 35 years old who received the YFV17D yellow fever vaccine.

This clonotype was recorded at least ten times. The CDR3 DNA reads TGTGCCAGCACAAGCTACAATGAGCAGTTCTTC. It encodes CASTSYNEQFF. V and J are TRBV7-2 and TRBJ2-1; the D is unclear. Trimming left V 7 bases short and J 3 bases short, with 4 bases between. This CDR3 has 11 residues. Looked up from germline, CDR1 is SGHTA and CDR2 is FQGNSA.

This chain uses TRBV7-2 with TRBJ1-2; D is perhaps TRBD1 (5 bases). Germline V gene sequence: CDR1 SGHTA, CDR2 FQGNSA. The CDR3 loop spans 16 amino acids. V lost 7 bases and J 0 bases, leaving 18 bases between the germline ends. This chain's CDR3 is CASTPGGTGANYGYTF. CDR3 coding DNA: TGTGCCAGCACCCCCGGGGGGACGGGAGCTAACTATGGCTACACCTTC.

The chain joins TRBV12-3 or TRBV12-4 to TRBJ1-5; tentatively, D is TRBD1 (6 bases). This CDR3 comprises 15 residues. The V end was cut by 7 bases, the J end by 9 bases, with 22 bases between. DNA for the CDR3: TGTGCCAGCACCAATCCGGGACAACCATCAGGGCCCCAGCATTTT. As protein: CASTNPGQPSGPQHF.